A selection of T cell receptor beta chains follows, all from one sample in a study of blood T cell repertoires in COVID-19. Sequencing was performed with immunoSEQ multiplex PCR; in TCRdb, only in-frame clones are kept and a portion is missing. The sample includes around 120,000 clones, more than 75% of them seen just once. The material sequenced was peripheral blood. Source of these receptors: a woman aged 65 to 85 with acute or convalescent COVID-19. Each CDR3 is given with its conserved first and last residue. A D gene is named only where the DNA matches it firmly. The size of a clone is reported for some rows only, either as once, few or many, or as a class for expanded clones.

>TRBD1|TRBJ1-2|TRBV25-1|NA
TGTGCCAGCAGTGTCGGCAGGGGGAATGGCTACACCTTC
CASSVGRGNGYTF
>NA|TRBJ1-2|TRBV27|NA
TGTGCCAGCAGTCCCAATGACATCGGGGGCTATGGCTACACCTTC
CASSPNDIGGYGYTF
>NA|TRBJ1-5|TRBV5-8|NA
TGTGCCAGCAGCTTGGGGGGGGGCAATCAGCCCCAGCATTTT
CASSLGGGNQPQHF
>NA|TRBJ2-7|TRBV4-1|NA
TGCGCCAGCAGCCAAGAAGCGCGGCCTTCCTACGAGCAGTACTTC
CASSQEARPSYEQYF
>TRBD1|TRBJ1-2|TRBV19|NA
TGTGCCAGTAGTATTCGGACAGGGCCCAACTATGGCTACACCTTC
CASSIRTGPNYGYTF
>NA|TRBJ1-1|TRBV11-2|NA
TGTGCCAGCAGCTCGGGACATCTTTATATGAACACTGAAGCTTTCTTT
CASSSGHLYMNTEAFF
>NA|TRBJ2-7|TRBV6-5|NA
TGTGCCAGCAGTTACTCAAGACTACTTTTAGGCTACGAGCAGTACTTC
CASSYSRLLLGYEQYF
>NA|TRBJ2-1|TRBV7-6|NA
TGTGCCAGCAGCTTAGTCGTAGACTCTTCCTACAATGAGCAGTTCTTC
CASSLVVDSSYNEQFF
>NA|TRBJ2-2|TRBV4-2|once
TGTGCCAGCAGCACCGCTAGTGTCCTCACCGGGGAGCTGTTTTTT
CASSTASVLTGELFF
>NA|TRBJ1-5|TRBV27|NA
TGTGCCAGCAGTTTGATGGCCTCCAGCAATCAGCCCCAGCATTTT
CASSLMASSNQPQHF
>NA|TRBJ1-6|TRBV7-3|NA
TGTGCCAGCAGCCCAGATGCAAATTCACCCCTCCACTTT
CASSPDANSPLHF
>TRBD1|TRBJ1-1|TRBV19|NA
TGTGCCAGTAGTATTCGACAGGGAACTGCCACTGAAGCTTTCTTT
CASSIRQGTATEAFF
>NA|TRBJ1-1|TRBV19|NA
TGTGCCAGTTCCAACCTATTGGGAGACACTGAAGCTTTCTTT
CASSNLLGDTEAFF
>NA|TRBJ1-2|TRBV4-1|NA
TGCGCCAGCAGCCAAGAAAACATTGCAAGGGAGACTAGCTATGGCTACACCTTC
CASSQENIARETSYGYTF
>TRBD2|TRBJ2-5|TRBV2|NA
TGTGCCGGGGGGACTAGCGGGGGTTATGAGACCCAGTACTTC
CAGGTSGGYETQYF
>TRBD1|TRBJ2-2|TRBV5-1|NA
TGCGCCAGCAGCTTCTCTGGACAGGGTATCTCCGGGGAGCTGTTTTTT
CASSFSGQGISGELFF
>TRBD1|TRBJ2-7|TRBV9|NA
TGTGCCAGCAGCGTACAGGGGGACTCCTACGAGCAGTACTTC
CASSVQGDSYEQYF
>NA|TRBJ2-5|TRBV29-1|NA
TGCAGCGTTGATAATCTCCTCCAAGAGACCCAGTACTTC
CSVDNLLQETQYF
>NA|TRBJ1-3|TRBV12-5|once
TGTGCTAGTGGTTCGCCCCCAGGGGAGGGAAACACCATATATTTT
CASGSPPGEGNTIYF
>TRBD1|TRBJ1-1|TRBV11-2|NA
TGTGCCAGCAGCTTCCAGGGGGCGGGAAACACTGAAGCTTTCTTT
CASSFQGAGNTEAFF
>TRBD1|TRBJ1-2|TRBV2|NA
TGTGCCAGCAGGGGACAGGGGGCGGCTGGCTACACCTTC
CASRGQGAAGYTF
>NA|TRBJ1-1|TRBV5-1|NA
TGCGCCAGCAGCTTGGAGGGGGGGAGGACTGAAGCTTTCTTT
CASSLEGGRTEAFF
>TRBD1|TRBJ1-4|TRBV6-6|NA
TGTGCCAGCAGAAAGACAGGGAATGAAAAACTGTTTTTT
CASRKTGNEKLFF
>TRBD2|TRBJ2-7|TRBV6-5|NA
TGTGCCAGCAGTTACGCGACTAGCGGGGGCTACGAGCAGTACTTC
CASSYATSGGYEQYF
>NA|TRBJ1-5|TRBV6-5|once
TGTGCCAGCAGTTACAGGGGGGGGCGAGGACAGCCCCAGCATTTT
CASSYRGGRGQPQHF
>NA|TRBJ2-1|TRBV15|NA
TGTGCCACCAGCAGAGATGCTAGTTACAATGAGCAGTTCTTC
CATSRDASYNEQFF
>NA|TRBJ1-1|TRBV2|NA
TGTGCCAGCAGTGAAGCTGGACTGATTCACACTGAAGCTTTCTTT
CASSEAGLIHTEAFF
>NA|TRBJ1-6|TRBV10-3|NA
TGTGCCATCGGGGAGGGGAATTCACCCCTCCACTTT
CAIGEGNSPLHF
>TRBD2|TRBJ2-7|TRBV4-1|NA
TGCGCCAGCAGCCAGGCTAGCGGGGGGGCCTACGAGCAGTACTTC
CASSQASGGAYEQYF
>TRBD1|TRBJ1-5|TRBV6-1|once
TGTGCCAGCAGTGAGGACAGGGTCGGACAGCCCCAGCATTTT
CASSEDRVGQPQHF
>TRBD1|TRBJ1-2|TRBV7-2|NA
TGTGCCAGCAACGTCGGACAGGGCTATGGCTACACCTTC
CASNVGQGYGYTF
>NA|TRBJ2-4|TRBV3-1/TRBV3-2|once
TGTGCCAGCAGCCAAGATAGAAGAGAACGCTACTTC
CASSQDRRERYF
>NA|TRBJ1-1|TRBV29-1|NA
TGCAGCGTTGAAGGGACACTGAACACTGAAGCTTTCTTT
CSVEGTLNTEAFF
>TRBD1|TRBJ2-5|TRBV5-1|NA
TGCGCCAGCACTCTGCCCTCTGGGACAGGGGGCCAAGAGACCCAGTACTTC
CASTLPSGTGGQETQYF
>NA|TRBJ2-7|TRBV7-9|NA
TGTGCCAGCAGCTTAGATGGGGGCTTGGAGCAGTACTTC
CASSLDGGLEQYF
>TRBD1|TRBJ2-7|TRBV5-4|NA
TGTGCCAGCAGCCTCCGGACAGGGAAGTCCGCCGAGCAGTACTTC
CASSLRTGKSAEQYF
>TRBD1|TRBJ1-2|TRBV28|NA
TGTGCCAGCACTCTAAACGCCGGGGGACAGGGGCCCTACTATGGCTACACCTTC
CASTLNAGGQGPYYGYTF
>TRBD1|TRBJ2-7|TRBV6-5|NA
TGTGCCAGCTTCGCCGGGACAGGTTTCTACGAGCAGTACTTC
CASFAGTGFYEQYF
>NA|TRBJ2-2|TRBV18|NA
TGTGCCAGCGCAGGGGTGAACACCGGGGAGCTGTTTTTT
CASAGVNTGELFF
>NA|TRBJ2-2|TRBV7-3|NA
TGTGCCAGCAGCCCCATCTTAGCCGGGGAGCTGTTTTTT
CASSPILAGELFF
>TRBD2|TRBJ2-5|TRBV5-8|once
TGTGCCAGCAGCACGGGACTAGCGGGGAACCAAGAGACCCAGTACTTC
CASSTGLAGNQETQYF
>NA|TRBJ2-3|TRBV9|NA
TGTGCCAGCAGCGGGGCTACAACTAGCACAGATACGCAGTATTTT
CASSGATTSTDTQYF
>NA|TRBJ1-5|TRBV5-4|NA
TGTGCCAGCAGCTTGCGGGGTGGGAATCAGCCCCAGCATTTT
CASSLRGGNQPQHF
>NA|TRBJ1-6|TRBV28|NA
TGTGCCAGCAGTGCCCCCGGGAGCTCCTATAATTCACCCCTCCACTTT
CASSAPGSSYNSPLHF
>NA|TRBJ1-2|TRBV18|few
TGTGCCAGCTCCATTCGACATGAGAACTATGGCTACACCTTC
CASSIRHENYGYTF
>TRBD1|TRBJ2-7|TRBV5-1|NA
TGCGCCAGCACCAGGACAGGGACCTCCTACGAGCAGTACTTC
CASTRTGTSYEQYF
>TRBD2|TRBJ2-7|TRBV5-8|NA
TGTGCCAGCAGCTGGGCTGTCGCGGGGGGTCCCTACGAGCAGTACTTC
CASSWAVAGGPYEQYF
>NA|TRBJ1-1|TRBV6-5|few
TGTGCCAGCAGCAGATCCACTGAAGCTTTCTTT
CASSRSTEAFF